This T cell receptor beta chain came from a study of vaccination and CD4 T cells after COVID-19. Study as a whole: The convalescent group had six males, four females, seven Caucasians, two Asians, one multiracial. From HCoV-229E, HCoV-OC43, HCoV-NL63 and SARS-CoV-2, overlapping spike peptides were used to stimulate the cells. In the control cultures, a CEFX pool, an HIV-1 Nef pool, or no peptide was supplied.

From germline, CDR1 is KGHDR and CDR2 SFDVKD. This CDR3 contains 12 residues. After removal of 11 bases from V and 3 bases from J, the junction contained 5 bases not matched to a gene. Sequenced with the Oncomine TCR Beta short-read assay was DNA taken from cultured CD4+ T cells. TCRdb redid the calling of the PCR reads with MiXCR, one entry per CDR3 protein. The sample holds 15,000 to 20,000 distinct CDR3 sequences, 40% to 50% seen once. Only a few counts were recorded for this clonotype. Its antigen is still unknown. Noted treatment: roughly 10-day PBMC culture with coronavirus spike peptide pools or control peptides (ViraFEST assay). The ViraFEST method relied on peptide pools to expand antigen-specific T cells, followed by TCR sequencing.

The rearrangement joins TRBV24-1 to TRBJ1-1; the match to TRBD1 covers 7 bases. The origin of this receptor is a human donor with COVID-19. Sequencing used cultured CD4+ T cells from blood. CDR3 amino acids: CASEDRYTEAFF. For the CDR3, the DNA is TGTGCCAGCGAGGACAGGTACACTGAAGCTTTCTTT.